The 8 T cell receptor beta chains in this list originate from one sample, sequenced in a study of shared clonotypes between healthy human individuals. The table came from immunoSEQ multiplex PCR; TCRdb's copy has only in-frame clones and leaves some out. Counted here are a few million clones, roughly 92% occurring once; the ten biggest clones make up around 0.15%. Sequenced sample: naive CD4+ T cells sorted from blood. Subset: CD45RA+ positively selected. These receptors originate from a man between 18 and 29 years old in good health.

The chain uses TRBV28 and TRBJ1-5; D may be TRBD1 (6 bases). The CDR3 sequence is 19 residues long. Germline V gene lookup returns CDR1 MDHEN and CDR2 SYDVKM. V was clipped by 7 bases and J by 4 bases, with 29 bases between them. The CDR3, as DNA: TGTGCCAGCAAGGAGGACATCCGGGATTGGCAGGGGTTAAATCAGCCCCAGCATTTT. It translates to CASKEDIRDWQGLNQPQHF.

This rearrangement joins TRBV7-2 to TRBJ1-1, with 8 nucleotides matching TRBD1. The germline V gene encodes CDR1 SGHTA and CDR2 FQGNSA. The CDR3 extends over 13 amino acids. V lost 5 bases to trimming and J lost 8 bases; unmatched junction nucleotides: 7. Here the CDR3 reads CASSADRVSEAFF. In nucleotides, the CDR3 is TGTGCCAGCAGCGCGGACAGGGTCTCCGAAGCTTTCTTT. The entire variable domain, with the rest obtained from reference TRBV7-2 and TRBJ1-1, is as follows: GAGVSQSPSNKVTEKGKDVELRCDPISGHTALYWYRQSLGQGLEFLIYFQGNSAPDKSGLPSDRFSAERTGGSVSTLTIQRTQQEDSAVYLCASSADRVSEAFFGQGTRLTVV.

J is TRBJ2-5 and V is TRBV7-2; D might be TRBD2 (5 bases). The V end was cut by 3 bases, the J end by 1 base, with 9 bases between. This CDR3 is built from 14 residues. Germline V gene lookup returns CDR1 SGHTA and CDR2 FQGNSA. CDR3 in amino acids: CASSFGNIQETQYF. CDR3 nucleotide sequence: TGTGCCAGCAGCTTCGGGAACATCCAAGAGACCCAGTACTTC.

This rearrangement joins TRBV6-5 to TRBJ2-7, with D unresolved. V lost 6 bases to trimming and J lost 7 bases, with 16 bases between them. The CDR3 is 13 residues long. Looked up from germline, CDR1 is MNHEY and CDR2 is SVGAGI. CDR3 residues: CASRTNTGVEQYF. The CDR3 nucleotides read TGTGCCAGCAGAACCAATACCGGCGTGGAGCAGTACTTC.

A remark on this clone: This same CDR3 is encoded by further DNA sequences in the sample. The rearrangement uses TRBV5-1 and TRBJ1-4; D is undetermined. Germline V lookup: CDR1 SGHRS, CDR2 YFSETQ. CDR3 length: 14 amino acids. V lost 5 bases and J lost 0, with 8 bases in between. The CDR3 loop is CASSLTTTNEKLFF. CDR3 sequence (DNA): TGCGCCAGCAGTCTTACCACAACTAATGAAAAACTGTTTTTT.

The rearrangement links TRBV11-2 to TRBJ2-2; 9 positions agree with TRBD1. J was trimmed by 7 bases and V by 5 bases; bases with no gene match: 8. The CDR3 sequence is 15 residues long. In germline, CDR1 is SGHAT, CDR2 FQNNGV. For the CDR3, the DNA is TGTGCCAGCAGCACCTACAGGGGGCAGGGCGGGGAGCTGTTTTTT. Amino acids: CASSTYRGQGGELFF.

Details on this clone: This sample also contains other DNA sequences that code for the same CDR3. V and J are TRBV11-1 and TRBJ2-7; maybe TRBD1 (5 bases). Trimming took off 2 bases at V and 2 bases at J, with 7 bases between the two ends. Germline CDR1 SGHAT, CDR2 FQDESV (reference sequence). The CDR3 is 13 amino acids. Here the CDR3 reads CASSLTGPYEQYF. The CDR3 region has the DNA TGTGCCAGCAGCTTAACAGGCCCCTACGAGCAGTACTTC.

The chain couples TRBV7-9 to TRBJ2-3, with unresolved D. The CDR3 is 12 residues long. Between the trimmed V and J ends, which lost 5 bases and 4 bases, there was a span of 7 bases. Germline V gives CDR1 SEHNR, CDR2 FQNEAQ (reference sequence). CDR3 sequence: CASSANPDTQYF. In DNA form, the CDR3 reads TGTGCCAGCAGCGCAAACCCAGATACGCAGTATTTT.